These T cell receptor beta chains were read from a single sample in a study of blood T cell repertoires in COVID-19. Sequencing used immunoSEQ multiplex PCR; TCRdb keeps in-frame clones, though not all of them. The repertoire consists of about 170,000 clones, with 80% to 90% occurring once and the leading ten covering around 2.7%. Source material: peripheral blood. The origin of the receptors is an elderly woman with COVID-19, enrolled during active disease. CDR3s include the opening cysteine and the closing phenylalanine or tryptophan. D genes are given only for firm matches. Size tells how often a clone was seen (once, few, many) or the class of an expanded clone, and some rows leave it out.

J	size	V	D	DNA	CDR3
TRBJ2-3	NA	TRBV5-1	TRBD2	TGCGCCAGCAGCTTGACTAGCGGGAGGTGGGATACGCAGTATTTT	CASSLTSGRWDTQYF
TRBJ1-5	once	TRBV6-5	TRBD1	TGTGCCAGCAGGACGACAGGGGGTAATCAGCCCCAGCATTTT	CASRTTGGNQPQHF
TRBJ2-7	NA	TRBV18	TRBD1	TGTGCCAGCTCACCTAGGCCGGCGGGACAGGGGGCCAACGAGCAGTACTTC	CASSPRPAGQGANEQYF
TRBJ1-5	NA	TRBV7-8	NA	TGTGCCAGCAGCTTAACGGCAGGGTTACAGCCCCAGCATTTT	CASSLTAGLQPQHF
TRBJ1-6	NA	TRBV23-1	TRBD1	TGCGCCAGCAGTCAAATCAAAGGGACAGCCAAGCCCTTT	CASSQIKGTAKPF
TRBJ2-7	NA	TRBV7-8	TRBD2	TGTGCCAGCAGCTTAACTAGCGCGGCCTACGAGCAGTACTTC	CASSLTSAAYEQYF
TRBJ2-3	few	TRBV6-5	NA	TGTGCCAGCAAGGGACTCGATACGCAGTATTTT	CASKGLDTQYF
TRBJ2-6	NA	TRBV5-1	TRBD2	TGCGCCAGCAGCTCCCTGAGCGGGGACTCTGGGGCCAACGTCCTGACTTTC	CASSSLSGDSGANVLTF
TRBJ1-2	NA	TRBV30	TRBD1	TGTGCCTGGAGTGTAATACAGGGGGAGGGCTATGGCTACACCTTC	CAWSVIQGEGYGYTF
TRBJ2-7	NA	TRBV6-2/TRBV6-3	NA	TGTGCCAGCAGTTTGGACTGGTTCTACGAGCAGTACTTC	CASSLDWFYEQYF
TRBJ2-7	NA	TRBV11-2	TRBD1	TGTGCCAGCAGGCGGCCTGGGACAGGGACCTACGAGCAGTACTTC	CASRRPGTGTYEQYF
TRBJ2-4	NA	TRBV10-3	NA	TGTGCCATCAGTGATAACACAGGTTCCGCCAAAAACATTCAGTACTTC	CAISDNTGSAKNIQYF
TRBJ1-2	NA	TRBV30	TRBD1	TGTGCCTGGGAGGACAGGGCAGATTATGGCTACACCTTC	CAWEDRADYGYTF
TRBJ2-7	NA	TRBV27	NA	TGTGCCAGCAAGGTGGGACGGGAGTCCTACGAGCAGTACTTC	CASKVGRESYEQYF
TRBJ2-3	NA	TRBV6-2/TRBV6-3	TRBD2	TGTGCCAGCAGTTACTTGGGGGGAGGGCCCCCAGATACGCAGTATTTT	CASSYLGGGPPDTQYF
TRBJ2-1	NA	TRBV6-4	NA	TGTGCCAGCAGTGACCGTCTATCCTACAATGAGCAGTTCTTC	CASSDRLSYNEQFF
TRBJ1-4	once	TRBV28	NA	TGTGCCAGCAGTGCCCCCCGGACAGATGGTGAAAAACTGTTTTTT	CASSAPRTDGEKLFF
TRBJ2-7	NA	TRBV6-2/TRBV6-3	NA	TGTGCCAGCAGTCCCGGGACACCCCCCTACGAGCAGTACTTC	CASSPGTPPYEQYF
TRBJ2-7	once	TRBV2	TRBD2	TGTGCCAGCAGCGCGGGACTAACCTACGAGCAGTACTTC	CASSAGLTYEQYF
TRBJ2-1	NA	TRBV21-1	NA	TGTGCCAGCAGCCTGGTGGGGACTAGCGGGAGTAATGAGCAGTTCTTC	CASSLVGTSGSNEQFF
TRBJ2-5	few	TRBV7-3	NA	TGTGCCAGCAGCCTCAGGGTTCGGGAGACCCAGTACTTC	CASSLRVRETQYF
TRBJ2-1	NA	TRBV30	NA	TGTGCCTGGAGTGTACAACGATCGTATCTGTTCTTC	CAWSVQRSYLFF
TRBJ2-7	NA	TRBV27	NA	TGTGCCAGCACCCCCGCGGTGGCAACCCTAATACGAGAGCAGTACTTC	CASTPAVATLIREQYF
TRBJ2-1	NA	TRBV19	NA	TGTGCCAGTAGTATACCCCCCCGGCGGGCCCCGGTGAATGAGCAGTTCTTC	CASSIPPRRAPVNEQFF
TRBJ2-7	NA	TRBV2	TRBD1	TGTGCCAGCAGACGACAGGGGGCCTACGAGCAGTACTTC	CASRRQGAYEQYF
TRBJ2-2	NA	TRBV30	TRBD2	TGTGCCTGGAAGGGACTAGCGGAGGCCGGGGAGCTGTTTTTT	CAWKGLAEAGELFF
TRBJ2-7	NA	TRBV5-1	TRBD2	TGCGCCAGCAGCTTGACCAGACTAGCCGCGGCCTACGAGCAGTACTTC	CASSLTRLAAAYEQYF
TRBJ1-1	NA	TRBV2	NA	TGTGCCAGCATAGCTCTCAACAGGGCCACTGAAGCTTTCTTT	CASIALNRATEAFF